The entry below describes one T cell receptor beta chain. Its antigen target is currently unknown. Base quality data are lacking; no much larger clone is found one base away. Trimming leaves V shorter by 6 bases and J shorter by 3 bases, with the junction holding 5 bases beyond the gene matches. The CDR3 starts with the cysteine, ends with the phenylalanine, and has 15 residues. Of the read, only the CDR3 DNA is kept; its 45 bases are in frame from base 1. The CDR1 and CDR2 encoded by the germline V gene are MGHDK and SYGVNS. Unstimulated PBMCs, after thawing, were stained for CD3, CD4 and CD8 and then FACS-sorted into CD3+CD4+ and CD3+CD8+ populations. All 8 studied subjects were randomized to immunosuppression withdrawal. Genomic DNA was isolated with the Qiagen DNeasy Blood and Tissue Kit. High-throughput TCRbeta CDR3 sequencing of frozen genomic DNA was performed by immunoSEQ, including PCR amplification, mapping, bias correction and internal controls. The paper's data handling went like this. Productive rearrangements were kept, and unique TCRbeta sequences were defined by CDR3 nucleotide sequence plus V and J gene. A sequence counted as donor-reactive only if the sequence showed at least 5-fold expansion in CFSE-low cells compared with unstimulated pre-transplant cells and had a frequency of at least 0.01%. Per-subject minimum frequency thresholds, based on the lowest-template unstimulated sample, ensured at least 90% detection power. Repertoire turnover was measured by Jensen-Shannon divergence between the top 1000 TCRbeta sequences post- and pre-transplant. Changes in detection of donor-reactive sequences were assessed with two-sided Fisher's exact tests. TCRdb carries this immuneACCESS record with in-frame sequences only. Its versions omit some clonotypes, under half of them owing to an unresolved V gene in the studies checked, with the rest unexplained. D and trimming were read from the DNA, whereas the V and J calls and clone size are those reported in that table. This sample holds about 20,000 clones; approximately 80% were observed only once. Of the sample, 30% to 40% falls within the top ten clones.

This record belongs to a study of T cell clones after liver transplantation (dated by TCRdb to between 2017 and 2020). Background on the whole study: The samples were obtained from ITN030ST, a randomized trial that attempted immunosuppression withdrawal within 2 years after liver transplantation. Donor-reactive T cell clones were identified using TCRbeta sequencing after a pre-transplant mixed lymphocyte reaction and were then followed in post-transplant blood. Blood samples were collected pre-transplant, pre-randomization before withdrawal, and post-randomization after either full withdrawal or failed withdrawal. Third party-reactive TCRbeta sequences from pre-transplant MLRs were also identified as an antigen-independent comparator for donor-reactive sequences. Of the eight recipients, three were HCV-positive, while the remaining recipients had been transplanted for non-autoimmune, non-viral indications. Of the 8 liver transplant recipients making up the studied cohort, 3 were classified as tolerant and 5 as non-tolerant. Until randomization at 12-24 months post-transplant, subjects were given standard immunosuppression, with no induction therapy. Tolerance was defined as complete withdrawal of immunosuppression for at least one year without a rise in liver enzymes beyond twice the upper limit of normal.

Overall study results and their limits: In a couple of subjects, low numbers of available donor cells limited the measurable donor-reactive repertoire. A significant post-transplant decrease in circulating donor-reactive CD4 TCRbeta sequences was observed in most of the 8 subjects, irrespective of tolerance or HCV status. The decline in donor-reactive sequences exceeded the decline in third party-reactive sequences, suggesting partial antigen-specific deletion that was unrelated to withdrawal success. The conclusions were preliminary, being limited by small, heterogeneous patient numbers and by non-standardized post-transplant time points. Once repertoire turnover was taken into account, donor-reactive detection showed a significant reduction for CD4 in 7 of 8 subjects and for CD8 in 8 of 8. Since no allograft tissue specimens were available, donor-reactive T cells may have migrated into the graft instead of being deleted.

Sequenced here: CD8+ T cells from blood, sampled more than 52 months after liver transplant. This chain is built from TRBV25-1 and TRBJ2-1, with 10 bases matching TRBD2. This sequence originates from a human patient who received a liver transplant. Following transplantation, T cells from the graft donor may be among those present. The DNA is TGTGCCAGCAGGAAGCGGGGGGGTCTCTACAATGAGCAGTTCTTC. Its amino acids are CASRKRGGLYNEQFF. Beyond the CDR3, the reference TRBV25-1 and TRBJ2-1 genes provide the residues; the full variable domain reads: EADIYQTPRYLVIGTGKKITLECSQTMGHDKMYWYQQDPGMELHLIHYSYGVNSTEKGDLSSESTVSRIRTEHFPLTLESARPSHTSQYLCASRKRGGLYNEQFFGPGTRLTVL.